This T cell receptor beta chain originates from a study of T cells of healthy individuals. This clonotype was counted a few times. A single record per CDR3 protein comes from TCRdb applying MiXCR to the 5' RACE reads. In the table there are some 85,000 distinct CDR3 sequences, roughly 5% of which are singletons. The CDR3 loop spans 12 amino acids. Germline CDR1 is MGHRA and CDR2 is YSYEKL. Trimming left V 2 bases short and J 6 bases short, with 8 bases between. The chain employs TRBV4-1 and TRBJ2-7; D unresolved. The sequence was collected from a female donor in good health. The CDR3 spells CASSQPWGEQYF. CDR3 in DNA: TGCGCCAGCAGCCAACCTTGGGGCGAGCAGTACTTC.